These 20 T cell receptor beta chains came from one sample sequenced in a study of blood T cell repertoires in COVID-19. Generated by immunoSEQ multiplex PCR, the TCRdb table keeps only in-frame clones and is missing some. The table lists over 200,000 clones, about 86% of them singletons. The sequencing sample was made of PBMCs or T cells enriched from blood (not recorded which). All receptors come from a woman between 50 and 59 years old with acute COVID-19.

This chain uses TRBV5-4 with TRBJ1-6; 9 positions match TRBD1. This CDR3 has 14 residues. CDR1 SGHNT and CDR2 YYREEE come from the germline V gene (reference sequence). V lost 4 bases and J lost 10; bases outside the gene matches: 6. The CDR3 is CASSLQGAQSPLHF. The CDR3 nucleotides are TGTGCCAGCAGCCTACAGGGGGCCCAGTCACCCCTCCACTTT.

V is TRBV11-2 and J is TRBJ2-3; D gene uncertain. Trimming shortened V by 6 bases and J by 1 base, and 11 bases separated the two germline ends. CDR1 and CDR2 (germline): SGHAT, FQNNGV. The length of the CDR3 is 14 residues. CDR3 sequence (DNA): TGTGCCAGCAGAACCCATGGAGGCACAGATACGCAGTATTTT. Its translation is CASRTHGGTDTQYF. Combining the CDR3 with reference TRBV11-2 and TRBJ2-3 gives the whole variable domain EAGVAQSPRYKIIEKRQSVAFWCNPISGHATLYWYQQILGQGPKLLIQFQNNGVVDDSQLPKDRFSAERLKGVDSTLKIQPAKLEDSAVYLCASRTHGGTDTQYFGPGTRLTVL.

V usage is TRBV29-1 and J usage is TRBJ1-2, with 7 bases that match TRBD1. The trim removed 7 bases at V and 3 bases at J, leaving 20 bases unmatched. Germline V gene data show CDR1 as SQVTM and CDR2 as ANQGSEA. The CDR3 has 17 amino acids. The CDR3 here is CSAQGVLGGRDDYGYTF. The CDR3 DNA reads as TGCAGCGCCCAGGGGGTCCTGGGTGGCCGGGACGACTATGGCTACACCTTC.

The CDR3 protein is CASSPGKTGELFF. For the CDR3, the DNA is TGTGCCAGCAGCCCCGGGAAGACCGGGGAGCTGTTTTTT. This chain joins TRBV11-2 and TRBJ2-2, with D tentatively TRBD2 (5 bases). V was pared by 5 bases and J by 5 bases, with 9 bases between. The CDR3 totals 13 residues. Germline V lookup: CDR1 SGHAT, CDR2 FQNNGV.

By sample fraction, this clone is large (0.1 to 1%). This chain's CDR3 is CASSHSVPHEQYF. The CDR3 DNA reads TGCGCCAGCAGTCACTCTGTCCCCCACGAGCAGTACTTC. The chain links TRBV23-1 to TRBJ2-7; D not certain. TRBV23-1 is an open reading frame whose function is uncertain. Trimming left V 3 bases short and J 5 bases short, with 11 bases between. This CDR3 contains 13 residues.

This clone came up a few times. CDR3 loop: CASSVDGTGTETQYF. CDR3 DNA sequence: TGTGCCAGCAGCGTCGACGGGACAGGGACGGAGACCCAGTACTTC. The chain uses TRBV9 and TRBJ2-5, with 9 bases matching TRBD1. The junction had 7 bases not matched to a gene; V was cut back by 2 bases and J by 5 bases. CDR3 length equals 15 residues. CDR1 SGDLS and CDR2 YYNGEE come from the germline V gene.

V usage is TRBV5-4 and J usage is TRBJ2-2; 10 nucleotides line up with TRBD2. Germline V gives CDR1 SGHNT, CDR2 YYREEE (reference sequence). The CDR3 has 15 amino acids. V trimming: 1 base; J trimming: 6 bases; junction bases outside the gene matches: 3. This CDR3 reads CASSLTSGVAGELFF. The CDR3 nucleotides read TGTGCCAGCAGCTTGACTAGCGGGGTAGCCGGGGAGCTGTTTTTT.

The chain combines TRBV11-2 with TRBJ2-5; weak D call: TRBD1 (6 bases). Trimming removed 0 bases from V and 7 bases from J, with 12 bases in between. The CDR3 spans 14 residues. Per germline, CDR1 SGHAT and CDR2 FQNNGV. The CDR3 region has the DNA TGTGCCAGCAGCTTAGAATACAGGGCGGCGACCCAGTACTTC. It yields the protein CASSLEYRAATQYF.

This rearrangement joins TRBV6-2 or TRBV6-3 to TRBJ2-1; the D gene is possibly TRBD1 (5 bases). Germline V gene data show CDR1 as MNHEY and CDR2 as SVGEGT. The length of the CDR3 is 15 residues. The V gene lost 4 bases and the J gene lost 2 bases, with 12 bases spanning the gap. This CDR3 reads CASSFPTGAYNEQFF. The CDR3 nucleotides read TGTGCCAGCAGTTTCCCTACAGGTGCCTACAATGAGCAGTTCTTC.

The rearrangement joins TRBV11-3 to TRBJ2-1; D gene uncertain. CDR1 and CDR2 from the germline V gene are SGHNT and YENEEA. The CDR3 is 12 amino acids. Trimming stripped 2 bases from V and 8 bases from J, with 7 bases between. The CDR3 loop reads CASSLNEYEQFF. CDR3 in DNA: TGTGCCAGCAGCTTAAACGAGTATGAGCAGTTCTTC.

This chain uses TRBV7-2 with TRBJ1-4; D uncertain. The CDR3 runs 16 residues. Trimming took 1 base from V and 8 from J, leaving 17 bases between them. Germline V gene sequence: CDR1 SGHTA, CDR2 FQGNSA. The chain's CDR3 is CASSLGEISTGEKLFF. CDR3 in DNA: TGTGCCAGCAGCTTAGGTGAAATCTCAACGGGGGAAAAACTGTTTTTT.

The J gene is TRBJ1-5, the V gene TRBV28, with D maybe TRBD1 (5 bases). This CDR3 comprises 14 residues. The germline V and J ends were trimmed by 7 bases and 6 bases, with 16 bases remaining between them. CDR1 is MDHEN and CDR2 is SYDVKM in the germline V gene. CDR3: CASNPAGEAQPQHF. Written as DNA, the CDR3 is TGTGCCAGCAACCCCGCGGGGGAGGCTCAGCCCCAGCATTTT.

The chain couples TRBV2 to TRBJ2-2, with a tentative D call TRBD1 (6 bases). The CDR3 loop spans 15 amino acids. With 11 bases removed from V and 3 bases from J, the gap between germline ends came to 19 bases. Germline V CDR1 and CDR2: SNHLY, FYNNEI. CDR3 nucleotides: TGTGCCGGCCGAAACCAGGGGAAGGACACCGGGGAGCTGTTTTTT. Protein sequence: CAGRNQGKDTGELFF.

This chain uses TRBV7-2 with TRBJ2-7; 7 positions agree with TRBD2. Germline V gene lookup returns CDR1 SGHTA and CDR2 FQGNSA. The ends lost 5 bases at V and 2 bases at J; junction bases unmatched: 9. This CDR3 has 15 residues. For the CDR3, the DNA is TGTGCCAGCAGCCCACAAGCGGGACTCACCTACGAGCAGTACTTC. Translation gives CASSPQAGLTYEQYF.

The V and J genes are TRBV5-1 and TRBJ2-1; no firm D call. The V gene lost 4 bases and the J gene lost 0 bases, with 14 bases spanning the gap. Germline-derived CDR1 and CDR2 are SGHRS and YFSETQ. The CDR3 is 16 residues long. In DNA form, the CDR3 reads TGCGCCAGCAGCACCCAGACACTTACCTCCTACAATGAGCAGTTCTTC. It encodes CASSTQTLTSYNEQFF.

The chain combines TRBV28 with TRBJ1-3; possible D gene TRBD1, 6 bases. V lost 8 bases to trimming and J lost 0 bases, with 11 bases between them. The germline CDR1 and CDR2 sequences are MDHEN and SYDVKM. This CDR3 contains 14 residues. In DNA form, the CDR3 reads TGTGCCAGCGAGGACAGATCCTCTGGAAACACCATATATTTT. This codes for CASEDRSSGNTIYF.

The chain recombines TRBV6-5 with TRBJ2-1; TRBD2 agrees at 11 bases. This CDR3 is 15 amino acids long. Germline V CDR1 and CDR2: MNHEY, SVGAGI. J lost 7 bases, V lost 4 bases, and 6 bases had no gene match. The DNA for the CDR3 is TGTGCCAGCAGTTTCGGCCTAGCGGGAGGAAATGAGCAGTTCTTC. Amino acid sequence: CASSFGLAGGNEQFF.

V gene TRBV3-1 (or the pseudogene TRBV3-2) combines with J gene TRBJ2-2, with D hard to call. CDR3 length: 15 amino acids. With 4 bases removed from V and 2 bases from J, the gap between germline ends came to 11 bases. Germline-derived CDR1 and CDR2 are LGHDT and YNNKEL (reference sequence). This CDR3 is CASSPRSTNTGELFF. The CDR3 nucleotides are TGTGCCAGCAGCCCCCGTTCTACTAACACCGGGGAGCTGTTTTTT.

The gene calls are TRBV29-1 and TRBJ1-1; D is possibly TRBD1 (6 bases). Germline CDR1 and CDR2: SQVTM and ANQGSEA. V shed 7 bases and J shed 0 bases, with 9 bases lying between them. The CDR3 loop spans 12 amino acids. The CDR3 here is CSGGGMNTEAFF. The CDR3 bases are TGCAGCGGGGGGGGCATGAACACTGAAGCTTTCTTT. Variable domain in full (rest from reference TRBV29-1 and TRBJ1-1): SAVISQKPSRDICQRGTSLTIQCQVDSQVTMMFWYRQQPGQSLTLIATANQGSEATYESGFVIDKFPISRPNLTFSTLTVSNMSPEDSSIYLCSGGGMNTEAFFGQGTRLTVV.

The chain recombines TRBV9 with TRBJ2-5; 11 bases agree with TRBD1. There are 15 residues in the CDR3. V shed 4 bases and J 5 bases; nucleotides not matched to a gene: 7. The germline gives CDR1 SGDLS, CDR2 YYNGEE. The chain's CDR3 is CASSRGQGVVETQYF. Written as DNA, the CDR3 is TGTGCCAGCAGCAGGGGACAGGGGGTGGTGGAGACCCAGTACTTC. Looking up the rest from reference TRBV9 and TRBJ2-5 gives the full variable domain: DSGVTQTPKHLITATGQRVTLRCSPRSGDLSVYWYQQSLDQGLQFLIQYYNGEERAKGNILERFSAQQFPDLHSELNLSSLELGDSALYFCASSRGQGVVETQYFGPGTRLLVL.